These 18 T cell receptor beta chains came from one sample sequenced in a study of blood T cell repertoires in COVID-19. Sequencing used immunoSEQ multiplex PCR; TCRdb keeps in-frame clones, though not all of them. The table includes some 180,000 clones, 70% to 90% detected once. The specimen sequenced was PBMCs or T cells enriched from blood (not recorded which). All receptors come from a woman aged 40 to 50 in a cohort exposed to, infected with or recovered from COVID-19 (not recorded which).

V gene TRBV29-1 combines with J gene TRBJ1-5; D gene unclear. CDR3 size: 12 residues. Between the trimmed V and J ends, which lost 5 bases and 0 bases, there was a span of 5 bases. Germline V lookup: CDR1 SQVTM, CDR2 ANQGSEA. This CDR3 is CSVLDSNQPQHF. The CDR3 region has the DNA TGCAGCGTTTTAGATAGCAATCAGCCCCAGCATTTT.

This clone has only one observation. The chain links TRBV29-1 to TRBJ1-1; D uncertain. CDR1 is SQVTM, CDR2 ANQGSEA, per germline. The CDR3 has 12 residues. Trimming cost V 1 base and J 7 bases, with 10 bases left between them. The chain's CDR3 is CSVEVAVREAFF. In DNA, the CDR3 is TGCAGCGTTGAAGTTGCGGTCCGTGAAGCTTTCTTT.

This rearrangement joins TRBV27 to TRBJ2-3, with a tentative D call TRBD1 (6 bases). Between the trimmed V and J ends, which lost 4 bases and 3 bases, there was a span of 17 bases. Germline V lookup: CDR1 MNHEY, CDR2 SMNVEV (reference sequence). The CDR3 has 16 amino acids. CDR3 in amino acids: CASSSIWGLRTDTQYF. The CDR3 DNA reads TGTGCCAGCAGTTCGATTTGGGGGCTTAGGACAGATACGCAGTATTTT.

This chain joins TRBV5-1 and TRBJ1-1, with TRBD1 matching 9 bases. Germline V gives CDR1 SGHRS, CDR2 YFSETQ. CDR3 length equals 17 residues. V trimming: 1 base; J trimming: 4 bases; junction bases outside the gene matches: 11. CDR3: CASSLRTGAPKGTEAFF. CDR3 DNA sequence: TGCGCCAGCAGCTTGCGGACAGGGGCGCCGAAGGGCACTGAAGCTTTCTTT.

The V call is TRBV10-3, the J call TRBJ1-6, with 8 bases aligning to TRBD1. With 2 bases clipped from V and 9 bases from J, the junction kept 12 bases outside the gene matches. The CDR3 covers 17 residues. Germline V gives CDR1 ENHRY, CDR2 SYGVKD. CDR3 residues: CAISEDGQGRAGSPLHF. As DNA, the CDR3 is TGTGCCATCAGTGAGGACGGACAGGGACGCGCTGGTTCACCCCTCCACTTT.

This rearrangement joins TRBV5-4 to TRBJ1-1; 9 nucleotides match TRBD1. CDR3 length: 15 amino acids. With V trimmed by 4 bases and J by 1 base, 5 bases remained unmatched. Germline CDR1 reads SGHNT; CDR2 reads YYREEE (reference sequence). The CDR3: CASSLSGQGNTEAFF. CDR3 nucleotides: TGTGCCAGCAGCCTTTCGGGACAGGGGAACACTGAAGCTTTCTTT.

The chain carries TRBV10-3 and TRBJ1-3; TRBD1 agrees at 7 bases. The germline V gene has CDR1 ENHRY and CDR2 SYGVKD. The V gene end was trimmed by 3 bases and the J gene end by 1 base; junction bases not matched to a gene: 3. The CDR3 loop spans 15 amino acids. The DNA of the CDR3 is TGTGCCATCAGTGAACAGGGGACGTCTGGAAACACCATATATTTT. Residues: CAISEQGTSGNTIYF.

The gene calls are TRBV7-2 and TRBJ1-6, with TRBD1 matching over 9 bases. V gave up 4 bases and J gave up 9 bases; unmatched junction bases: 7. Germline V gene data show CDR1 as SGHTA and CDR2 as FQGNSA. The CDR3 covers 15 residues. CDR3 region: CASSWGQGRVSPLHF. In nucleotides, the CDR3 is TGTGCCAGCAGCTGGGGACAGGGCAGGGTTTCACCCCTCCACTTT.

This chain joins TRBV29-1 and TRBJ2-5, with a weak D call TRBD2 (5 bases). The CDR3 is 13 residues long. The V and J ends lost 7 bases and 0 bases respectively, with 12 bases between them. Germline V gene data show CDR1 as SQVTM and CDR2 as ANQGSEA. DNA of the CDR3: TGCAGCGCCGGATTCGGGGACCAAGAGACCCAGTACTTC. Amino acid sequence: CSAGFGDQETQYF.

This chain joins TRBV18 and TRBJ2-2, with TRBD1 matching over 7 bases. The V gene end was trimmed by 2 bases and the J gene end by 4 bases; junction bases not matched to a gene: 10. Per the germline V gene, CDR1 is KGHSH and CDR2 is LQKENI. The CDR3 has 17 residues. CDR3 amino acids: CASSPSSTGRGTGELFF. The DNA of the CDR3 is TGTGCCAGCTCACCAAGCTCGACAGGGCGCGGCACCGGGGAGCTGTTTTTT.

CDR3 nucleotides: TGTGCCAGCAGGGGACAGGCCCAAGAGACCCAGTACTTC. Amino acids: CASRGQAQETQYF. The rearrangement links TRBV28 to TRBJ2-5; 8 bases agree with TRBD1. V trimming: 6 bases; J trimming: 1 base; junction bases outside the gene matches: 1. Germline V lookup: CDR1 MDHEN, CDR2 SYDVKM. This CDR3 has 13 amino acids.

The chain uses TRBV13 and TRBJ1-1; D may be TRBD1 (5 bases). CDR1 and CDR2 (germline): PRHDT, FYEKMQ (reference sequence). Trimming cost V 2 bases and J 0 bases, with 7 bases left between them. The CDR3 covers 14 residues. The CDR3 loop is CASSLKTVNTEAFF. The CDR3, as DNA: TGTGCCAGCAGCTTAAAGACAGTGAACACTGAAGCTTTCTTT.

This chain links TRBV9 with TRBJ1-2, with 8 nucleotides matching TRBD1. The ends lost 5 bases at V and 5 bases at J; junction bases unmatched: 11. The CDR3 totals 15 residues. CDR1 and CDR2 (germline): SGDLS, YYNGEE. The CDR3 DNA sequence: TGTGCCAGCAGTCTACGACAGGGGCTTCGGTATGGCTACACCTTC. Protein sequence: CASSLRQGLRYGYTF.

V is TRBV5-4 and J is TRBJ1-1, with D unclear. The germline V gene has CDR1 SGHNT and CDR2 YYREEE (reference sequence). Trimming shortened V by 0 bases and J by 1 base, and 4 bases separated the two germline ends. The CDR3 runs to 13 residues. The CDR3 loop reads CASSLDRNTEAFF. The CDR3 DNA follows: TGTGCCAGCAGCTTGGACAGGAACACTGAAGCTTTCTTT. Looking up the rest from reference TRBV5-4 and TRBJ1-1 gives the full variable domain: ETGVTQSPTHLIKTRGQQVTLRCSSQSGHNTVSWYQQALGQGPQFIFQYYREEENGRGNFPPRFSGLQFPNYSSELNVNALELDDSALYLCASSLDRNTEAFFGQGTRLTVV.

This clone appeared a single time. The V and J genes are TRBV30 and TRBJ2-1; D gene uncertain. The ends were cut back, 1 base at V and 8 bases at J, with 15 bases in the middle. Germline V gives CDR1 GTSNPN, CDR2 SVGIG (reference sequence). The CDR3 loop spans 14 amino acids. CDR3 region: CAWSAFKLSDEQFF. The CDR3 DNA reads as TGTGCCTGGAGTGCCTTTAAGTTGAGCGATGAGCAGTTCTTC.

V is TRBV27 and J is TRBJ1-4; possibly TRBD1 for D (6 bases). This CDR3 contains 13 residues. V lost 2 bases and J 5 bases, leaving 6 bases between the germline ends. CDR1 is MNHEY and CDR2 is SMNVEV in the germline V gene (reference sequence). As DNA, the CDR3 is TGTGCCAGCAGTTTAACAGGGAATGAAAAACTGTTTTTT. Protein sequence: CASSLTGNEKLFF.

The chain has TRBV29-1 and TRBJ1-1; 7 bases are a match to TRBD1. Germline V lookup: CDR1 SQVTM, CDR2 ANQGSEA. Trimming at V came to 0 bases and at J to 5 bases, leaving 6 bases not matched to a gene. This CDR3 has 14 amino acids. The CDR3 DNA reads as TGCAGCGTTGAAGAGGGGACCAGGGGGACTGAAGCTTTCTTT. Its protein is CSVEEGTRGTEAFF. Based on the CDR3 plus reference TRBV29-1 and TRBJ1-1, the full variable domain is SAVISQKPSRDICQRGTSLTIQCQVDSQVTMMFWYRQQPGQSLTLIATANQGSEATYESGFVIDKFPISRPNLTFSTLTVSNMSPEDSSIYLCSVEEGTRGTEAFFGQGTRLTVV.

V and J are TRBV28 and TRBJ1-4, with D perhaps TRBD1 (6 bases). This CDR3 is 14 amino acids long. Trimming stripped 3 bases from V and 1 base from J, with 6 bases between. The germline CDR1 and CDR2 sequences are MDHEN and SYDVKM. CDR3 protein: CASSFRGTNEKLFF. The CDR3 DNA reads as TGTGCCAGCAGTTTCAGGGGAACTAATGAAAAACTGTTTTTT.